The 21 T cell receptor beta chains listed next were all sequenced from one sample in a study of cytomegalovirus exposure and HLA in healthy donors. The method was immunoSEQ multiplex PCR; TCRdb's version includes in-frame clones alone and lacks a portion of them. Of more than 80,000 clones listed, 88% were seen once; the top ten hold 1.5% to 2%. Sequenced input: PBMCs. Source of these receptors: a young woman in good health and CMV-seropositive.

CDR3 sequence (DNA): TGTGCCAGCAGCTTAGATTTTGGCAACCACCGGTACTTC. Protein product: CASSLDFGNHRYF. The chain joins TRBV11-2 to TRBJ2-5; D remains ambiguous. CDR3 length: 13 amino acids. Germline CDR1 and CDR2: SGHAT and FQNNGV. V lost 0 bases to trimming and J lost 13 bases, with 15 bases between them.

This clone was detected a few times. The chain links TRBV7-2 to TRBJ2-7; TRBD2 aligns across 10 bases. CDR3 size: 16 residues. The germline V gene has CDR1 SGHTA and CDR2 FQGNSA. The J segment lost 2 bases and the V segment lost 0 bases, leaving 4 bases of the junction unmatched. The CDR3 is CASSLAPAGGAYEQYV. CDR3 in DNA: TGTGCCAGCAGCTTAGCCCCAGCGGGGGGGGCCTACGAGCAGTACGTC.

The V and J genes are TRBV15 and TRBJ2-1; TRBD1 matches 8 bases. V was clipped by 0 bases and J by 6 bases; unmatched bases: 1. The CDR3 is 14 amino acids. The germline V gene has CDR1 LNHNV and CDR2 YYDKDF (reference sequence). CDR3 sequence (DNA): TGTGCCACCAGCAGAGACAGGGGGCTCAATGAGCAGTTCTTC. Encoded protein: CATSRDRGLNEQFF.

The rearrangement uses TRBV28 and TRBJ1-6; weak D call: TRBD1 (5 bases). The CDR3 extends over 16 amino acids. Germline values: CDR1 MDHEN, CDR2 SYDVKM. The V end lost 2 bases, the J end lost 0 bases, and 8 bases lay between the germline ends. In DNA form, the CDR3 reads TGTGCCAGCAGTTTAGGGGCCAGCTCCTATAATTCACCCCTCCACTTT. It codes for CASSLGASSYNSPLHF. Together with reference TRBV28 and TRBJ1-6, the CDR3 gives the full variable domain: DVKVTQSSRYLVKRTGEKVFLECVQDMDHENMFWYRQDPGLGLRLIYFSYDVKMKEKGDIPEGYSVSREKKERFSLILESASTNQTSMYLCASSLGASSYNSPLHFGNGTRLTVT.

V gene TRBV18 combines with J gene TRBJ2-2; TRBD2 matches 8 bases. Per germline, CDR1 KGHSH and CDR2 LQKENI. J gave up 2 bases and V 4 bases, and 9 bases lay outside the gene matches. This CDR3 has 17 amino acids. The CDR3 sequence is CASSRKPGLVNTGELFF. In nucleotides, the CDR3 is TGTGCCAGCTCACGTAAACCGGGACTAGTAAACACCGGGGAGCTGTTTTTT.

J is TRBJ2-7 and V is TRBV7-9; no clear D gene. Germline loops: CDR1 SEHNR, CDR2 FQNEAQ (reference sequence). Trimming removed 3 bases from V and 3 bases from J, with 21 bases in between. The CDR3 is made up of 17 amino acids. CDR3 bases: TGTGCCAGCAGCTTGCCGACGGAAGTCGCGGATGGCTACGAGCAGTACTTC. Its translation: CASSLPTEVADGYEQYF.

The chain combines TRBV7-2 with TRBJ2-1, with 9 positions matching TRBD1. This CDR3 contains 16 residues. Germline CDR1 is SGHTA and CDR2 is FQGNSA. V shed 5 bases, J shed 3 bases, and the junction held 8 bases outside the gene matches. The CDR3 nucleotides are TGTGCCAGCAGCACACCGGGGACAGGGCACTACAATGAGCAGTTCTTC. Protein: CASSTPGTGHYNEQFF.

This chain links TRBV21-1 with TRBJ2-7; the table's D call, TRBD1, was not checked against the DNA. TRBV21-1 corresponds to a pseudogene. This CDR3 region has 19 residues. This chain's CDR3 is CASSKRQQLGTGASYEQYV. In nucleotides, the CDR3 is TGTGCCAGCAGCAAAAGGCAACAATTAGGGACAGGGGCCTCCTACGAGCAGTACGTC.

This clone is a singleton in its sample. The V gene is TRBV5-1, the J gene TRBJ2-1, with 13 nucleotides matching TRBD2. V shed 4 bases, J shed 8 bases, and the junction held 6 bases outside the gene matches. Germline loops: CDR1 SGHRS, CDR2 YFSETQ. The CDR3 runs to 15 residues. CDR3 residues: CASSGTSGAGDEQFF. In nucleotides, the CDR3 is TGCGCCAGCAGCGGGACTAGCGGGGCGGGCGATGAGCAGTTCTTC.

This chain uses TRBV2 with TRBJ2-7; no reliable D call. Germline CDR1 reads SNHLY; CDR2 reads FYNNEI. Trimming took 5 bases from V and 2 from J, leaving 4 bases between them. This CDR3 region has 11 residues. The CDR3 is CASSPTYEQYF. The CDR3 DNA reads TGTGCCAGCAGTCCCACCTACGAGCAGTACTTC.

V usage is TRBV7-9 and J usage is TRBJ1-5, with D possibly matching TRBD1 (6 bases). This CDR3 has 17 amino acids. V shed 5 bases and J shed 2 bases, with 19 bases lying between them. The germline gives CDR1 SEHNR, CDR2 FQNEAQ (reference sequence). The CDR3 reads CASSRGQLIEGNQPQHF. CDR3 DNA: TGTGCCAGCAGCCGAGGACAGTTGATTGAGGGCAATCAGCCCCAGCATTTT.

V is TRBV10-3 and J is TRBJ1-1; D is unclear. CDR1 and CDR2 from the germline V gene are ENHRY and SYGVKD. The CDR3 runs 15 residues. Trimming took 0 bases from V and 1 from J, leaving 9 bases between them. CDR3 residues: CAISESKTQNTEAFF. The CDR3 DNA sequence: TGTGCCATCAGTGAGTCGAAAACACAGAACACTGAAGCTTTCTTT.

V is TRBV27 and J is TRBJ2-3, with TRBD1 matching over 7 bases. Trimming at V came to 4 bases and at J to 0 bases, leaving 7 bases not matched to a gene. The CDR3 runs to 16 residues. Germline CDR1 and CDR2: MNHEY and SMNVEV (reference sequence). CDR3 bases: TGTGCCAGCAGTTCCCCCTCACAGGGGAGCACAGATACGCAGTATTTT. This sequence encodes CASSSPSQGSTDTQYF.

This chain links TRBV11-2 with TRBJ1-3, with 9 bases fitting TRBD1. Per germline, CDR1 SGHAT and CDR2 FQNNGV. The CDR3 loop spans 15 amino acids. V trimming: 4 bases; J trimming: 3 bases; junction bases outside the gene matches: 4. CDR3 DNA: TGTGCCAGCAGCTCGACAGGGGGTAATGGAAACACCATATATTTT. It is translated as CASSSTGGNGNTIYF.

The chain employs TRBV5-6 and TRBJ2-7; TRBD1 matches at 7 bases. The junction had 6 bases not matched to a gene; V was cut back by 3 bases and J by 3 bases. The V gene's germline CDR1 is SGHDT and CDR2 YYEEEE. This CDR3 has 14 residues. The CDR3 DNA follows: TGTGCCAGCAGCTGGGCGACAGGGTTCTACGAGCAGTACTTC. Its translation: CASSWATGFYEQYF.

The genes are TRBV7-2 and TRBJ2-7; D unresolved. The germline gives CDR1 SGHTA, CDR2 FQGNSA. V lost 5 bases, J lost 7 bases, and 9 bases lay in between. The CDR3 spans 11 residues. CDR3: CASSATWEQYF. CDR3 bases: TGTGCCAGCAGCGCAACATGGGAGCAGTACTTC.

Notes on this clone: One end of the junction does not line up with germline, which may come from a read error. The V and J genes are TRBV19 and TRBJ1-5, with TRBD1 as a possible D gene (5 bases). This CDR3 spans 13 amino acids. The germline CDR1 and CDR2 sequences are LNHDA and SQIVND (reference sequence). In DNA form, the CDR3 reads TGTGCTAGTAGTGGAGGGGTCAATCAGCCCCAGCATTTT. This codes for CASSGGVNQPQHF.

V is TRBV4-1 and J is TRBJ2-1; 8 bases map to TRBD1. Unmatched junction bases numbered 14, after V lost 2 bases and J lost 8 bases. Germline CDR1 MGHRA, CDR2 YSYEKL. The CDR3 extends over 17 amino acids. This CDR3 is CASSQTPTGEEGDEQFF. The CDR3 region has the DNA TGCGCCAGCAGCCAAACCCCGACAGGGGAGGAAGGCGATGAGCAGTTCTTC.

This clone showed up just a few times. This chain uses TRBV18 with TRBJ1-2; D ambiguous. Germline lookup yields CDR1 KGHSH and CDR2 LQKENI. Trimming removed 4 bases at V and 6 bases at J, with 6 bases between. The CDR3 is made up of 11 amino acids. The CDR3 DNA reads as TGTGCCAGCTCACTTAGCGATGGCTACACCTTC. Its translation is CASSLSDGYTF. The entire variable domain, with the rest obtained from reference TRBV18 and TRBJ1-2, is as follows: NAGVMQNPRHLVRRRGQEARLRCSPMKGHSHVYWYRQLPEEGLKFMVYLQKENIIDESGMPKERFSAEFPKEGPSILRIQQVVRGDSAAYFCASSLSDGYTFGSGTRLTVV.

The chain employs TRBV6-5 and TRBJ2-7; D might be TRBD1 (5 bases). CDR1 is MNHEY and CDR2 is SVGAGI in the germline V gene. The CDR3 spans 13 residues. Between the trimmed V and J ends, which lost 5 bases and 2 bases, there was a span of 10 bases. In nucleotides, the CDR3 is TGTGCCAGCAGTCCCGGACACCCCTACGAGCAGTACTTC. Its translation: CASSPGHPYEQYF.

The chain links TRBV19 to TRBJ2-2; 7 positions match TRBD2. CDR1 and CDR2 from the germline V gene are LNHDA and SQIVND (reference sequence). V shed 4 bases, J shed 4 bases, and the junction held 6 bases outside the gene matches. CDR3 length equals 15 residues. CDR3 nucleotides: TGTGCCAGTAGTAGCGGGGGAGTATCCACCGGGGAGCTGTTTTTT. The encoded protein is CASSSGGVSTGELFF.